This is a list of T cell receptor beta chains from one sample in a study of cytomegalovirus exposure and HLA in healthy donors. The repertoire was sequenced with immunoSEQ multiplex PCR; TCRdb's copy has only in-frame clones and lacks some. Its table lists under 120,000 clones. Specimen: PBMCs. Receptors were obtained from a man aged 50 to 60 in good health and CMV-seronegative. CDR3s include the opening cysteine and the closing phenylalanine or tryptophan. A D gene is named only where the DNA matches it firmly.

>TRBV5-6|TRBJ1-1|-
TGTGCCAGCAGCCGCGACATGAACACTGAAGCTTTCTTT
CASSRDMNTEAFF
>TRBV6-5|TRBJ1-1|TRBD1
TGTGCCAGCAGTTCCCTCCACAGGGGGTTGATCACTGAAGCTTTCTTT
CASSSLHRGLITEAFF
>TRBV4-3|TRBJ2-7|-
TGCGCCAGCAGCCAAGGATATGCGGGGATCTCCTACGAGCAGTACTTC
CASSQGYAGISYEQYF
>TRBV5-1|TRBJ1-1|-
TGCGCCAGCAGCTTGGACGTGAGAACCCTAGAAGCTTTCTTT
CASSLDVRTLEAFF
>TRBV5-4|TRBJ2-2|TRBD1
TGTGCCAGCAGCTTGGCGGGGCACAGGGGGCCGAACACCGGGGAGCTGTTTTTT
CASSLAGHRGPNTGELFF
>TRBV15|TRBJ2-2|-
TGTGCCACCAGCAGAGATATCGGGTCCGGGGAGCTGTTTTTT
CATSRDIGSGELFF
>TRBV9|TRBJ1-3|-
TGTGCCAGCAGCGAGAGAGCCCTCTCTGGAAACACCATATATTTT
CASSERALSGNTIYF
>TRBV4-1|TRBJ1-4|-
TGCGCCAGCAGCCAAGACCGAGGTAACCGTGAAAAACTGTTTTTT
CASSQDRGNREKLFF
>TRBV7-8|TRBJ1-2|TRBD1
TGTGCCAGCAGTTTTGGACAGGGCGACTATGGCTACACCTTC
CASSFGQGDYGYTF
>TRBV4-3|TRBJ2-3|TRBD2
TGCGCCAGCAGCCCGGGGACTAGCGGGACGACAGATACGCAGTATTTT
CASSPGTSGTTDTQYF
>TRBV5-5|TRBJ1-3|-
TGTGCCAGCAGCCCCACAGTCGGCTCTGGAAACACCATATATTTT
CASSPTVGSGNTIYF
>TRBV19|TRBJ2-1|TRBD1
TGTGCCAGTAGTAACGGGGACAGGGGGCTAATCTACAATGAGCAGTTCTTC
CASSNGDRGLIYNEQFF
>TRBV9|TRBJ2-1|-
TGTGCCAGCAGCCCTTACTCCGACAATGAGCAGTTCTTC
CASSPYSDNEQFF
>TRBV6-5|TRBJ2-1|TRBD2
TGTGCCAGCAGACCTCCGGGACTAGCTCATGAGCAGTTCTTC
CASRPPGLAHEQFF
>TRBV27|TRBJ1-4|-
TGTGCCAGCAGTTTGGTCAGGAGAGCAGGGCCTAATGAAAAACTGTTTTTT
CASSLVRRAGPNEKLFF
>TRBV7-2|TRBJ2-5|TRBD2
TGTGTCAGCAGCTGGCTAGCGGGAGGCGTAGAGACCCAGTACTTC
CVSSWLAGGVETQYF
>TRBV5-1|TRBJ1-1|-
TGCGCCAGCAGCTTGGCCTGGGGCCCGAACACTGAAGCTTTCTTT
CASSLAWGPNTEAFF
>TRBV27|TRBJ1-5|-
TGTGCCAGCAGTTTTAATCAGAATCAGCCCCAGCATTTT
CASSFNQNQPQHF
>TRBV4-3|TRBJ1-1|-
TGCGCCAGCAGCCCGGACAGCCGTCTCACTGAAGCTTTCTTT
CASSPDSRLTEAFF
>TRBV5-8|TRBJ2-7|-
TGTGCCAGCAGCTTTCACAGAAACTCCTACGAGCAGTACTTC
CASSFHRNSYEQYF
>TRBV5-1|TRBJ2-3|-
TGCGCCAGCAGCTTGGCCAGTAACAGTCCAAATACGCAGTATTTT
CASSLASNSPNTQYF
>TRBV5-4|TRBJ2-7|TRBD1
TGTGCCAGCAGCTTGCGGGACAGCTACGAGCAGTACTTC
CASSLRDSYEQYF
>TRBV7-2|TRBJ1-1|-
TGTGCCAGCAGCTCAGGCATGAACACTGAAGCTTTCTTT
CASSSGMNTEAFF
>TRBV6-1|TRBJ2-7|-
TGTGCCAGCATGGGGAGACCGTTCTCCTACGAGCAGTACTTC
CASMGRPFSYEQYF
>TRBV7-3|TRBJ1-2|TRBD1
TGTGCCAACGGACAGGGGGAAGGTTTGGGTGGCTACACCTTC
CANGQGEGLGGYTF
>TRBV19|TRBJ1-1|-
TGTGCCAGTAGTATACCCTCGAACACTGAAGCTTTCTTT
CASSIPSNTEAFF
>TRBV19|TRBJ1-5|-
TGTGCCAGTAGTATTACAGGGATGAAGAATCAGCCCCAGCATTTT
CASSITGMKNQPQHF
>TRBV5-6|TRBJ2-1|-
TGTGCCAGCAGCTTGGGGCGCTCGGACAGAAAACCCTACAATGAGCAGTTCTTC
CASSLGRSDRKPYNEQFF
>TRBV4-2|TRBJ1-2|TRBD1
TGTGCCAGCAGCCGGAGACGAGTGGGACAGGGGCAGGAGGATGGCTACACCTTC
CASSRRRVGQGQEDGYTF
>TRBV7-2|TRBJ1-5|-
TGTGCCAGCAGCCTTTATCAGACCGGGGGTCAGCCCCAGCATTTT
CASSLYQTGGQPQHF
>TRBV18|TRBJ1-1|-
TGTGCCAGCTCACCCGAGAGAGATTTGAACACTGAAGCTTTCTTT
CASSPERDLNTEAFF
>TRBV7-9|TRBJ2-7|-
TGTGCCAGCAGCTCAGCCCCGGGGGACGAGCAGTACTTC
CASSSAPGDEQYF
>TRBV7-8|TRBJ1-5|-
TGCGGCACAGGTTTGCATAGCAATCAGCCCCAGCATTTT
CGTGLHSNQPQHF
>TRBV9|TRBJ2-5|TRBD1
TGTGCCAGCAGCCCGGACAGGGGGGGGAGAGAGACCCAGTACTTC
CASSPDRGGRETQYF
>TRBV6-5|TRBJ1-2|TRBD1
TGTGCCATAGGCGACAGGGGTCGATATGGCTACACCTTC
CAIGDRGRYGYTF
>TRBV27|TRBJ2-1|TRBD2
TGTGCCAGCAGTTTAGGGTTAGCGGGAGTCAATGAGCAGTTCTTC
CASSLGLAGVNEQFF
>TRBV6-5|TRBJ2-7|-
TGTGCCAGCAGTTACTCGAGACACTTCTACGAGCAGTACTTC
CASSYSRHFYEQYF
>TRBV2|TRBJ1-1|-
TGTGCCAGCGGGCGGACAGATTGGAACACTGAAGCTTTCTTT
CASGRTDWNTEAFF
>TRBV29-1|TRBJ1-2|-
TGCAGCGTTGCCGGGGGGGCAAATGGCTACACCTTC
CSVAGGANGYTF
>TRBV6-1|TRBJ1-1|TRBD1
TGTGCCAGCAGTACCCGGCAGGGGGTGAACACTGAGGCTTTCTTT
CASSTRQGVNTEAFF